Included here is one T cell receptor beta chain sequence, with context. This entry is derived from a study of blood T cell repertoires in COVID-19. Study at large: Acute and convalescent COVID-19 specimens originated in the United States, Italy and Spain. The cDNA or gDNA used as material had been derived from T cells, B-cell-depleted T cells, or PBMCs.

In germline, CDR1 is SGDLS, CDR2 YYNGEE. Trimming took off 1 base at V and 2 bases at J, with 7 bases between the two ends. The CDR3 is 14 amino acids. In the authors' methods: Counts of nucleated cells, estimated from reference gene primer amplification, were obtained. The assay was immunoSEQ multiplex PCR, and TCRdb's table has in-frame clones only and misses some. The V and J calls and the clone size are those of that table, but D and trimming were determined from the DNA. The data show over 25,000 clones, 85% to 90% seen once. This TCR came from a man aged 65 to 79 with active COVID-19. Sequenced sample: peripheral blood. The rearrangement uses TRBV9 and TRBJ1-5; D gene ambiguous. CDR3 nucleotides: TGTGCCAGCAGCGTACTCCCAGGCAATCAGCCCCAGCATTTT. Translated: CASSVLPGNQPQHF.